The next 5 T cell receptor beta chains were all read from a single sample in a study of T cells in Graves' hyperthyroidism and ophthalmopathy. Amplification yielded TCR beta CDR3 regions, with RNA transcripts as the source. Carried out on the TCR CDR3, a first-round RT-PCR used the HTBI primer set. TCRdb independently ran MiXCR on the multiplex PCR reads; one entry per CDR3 protein. The repertoire consists of 610,000 or so distinct CDR3 sequences, with 46% occurring once and the leading ten covering about 7.8%. The sample comprised peripheral blood or thyroid tissue (not recorded which). The receptors were sampled from a young woman with Graves' hyperthyroidism.

This clonotype was observed at least ten times. The J gene is TRBJ1-3, the V gene TRBV5-1; D gene unclear. The CDR3 contains 14 residues. V was clipped by 0 bases and J by 4 bases, with 8 bases between them. CDR1 is SGHRS, CDR2 YFSETQ, per germline. CDR3 in amino acids: CASSLGRMGNTIYF. The DNA for the CDR3 is TGCGCCAGCAGCTTGGGTCGAATGGGAAACACCATATATTTT.

This clonotype appeared many times. This chain connects TRBV3-1 to TRBJ2-6; possible D gene TRBD2, 5 bases. This CDR3 contains 15 residues. In germline, CDR1 is LGHDT, CDR2 YNNKEL (reference sequence). Deletions cut 6 bases from V and 3 bases from J, with 12 bases between. Here the CDR3 reads CASRDGLDGANVLTF. The CDR3 DNA follows: TGTGCCAGCAGAGACGGACTTGATGGGGCCAACGTCCTGACTTTC.

The CDR3 loop is CASSFGGGIGETIYF. In DNA, the CDR3 is TGTGCCAGCAGCTTCGGGGGGGGGATTGGAGAGACCATATATTTT. The chain carries TRBV7-9 and TRBJ1-3; weak D call: TRBD1 (5 bases). Germline CDR1 SEHNR, CDR2 FQNEAQ (reference sequence). The CDR3 totals 15 residues. The V and J ends lost 3 bases and 10 bases respectively, with 19 bases between them.

The chain couples TRBV15 to TRBJ1-4; D is unclear. The CDR3 loop spans 16 amino acids. CDR1 is LNHNV, CDR2 YYDKDF, per germline (reference sequence). V lost 3 bases and J 0 bases, leaving 11 bases between the germline ends. In nucleotides, the CDR3 is TGTGCCACCAGCAGGACGGGCGGTGCAACTAATGAAAAACTGTTTTTT. Its protein is CATSRTGGATNEKLFF. Full variable domain (missing parts from reference TRBV15 and TRBJ1-4): DAMVIQNPRYQVTQFGKPVTLSCSQTLNHNVMYWYQQKSSQAPKLLFHYYDKDFNNEADTPDNFQSRRPNTSFCFLDIRSPGLGDTAMYLCATSRTGGATNEKLFFGSGTQLSVL.

In this sample, this clonotype turned up many times. The V call is TRBV29-1, the J call TRBJ2-7, with TRBD1 identical over 9 bases. Germline trimming cut 3 bases from V and 4 bases from J; bases unmatched to any gene: 7. CDR1 is SQVTM and CDR2 is ANQGSEA in the germline V gene. CDR3 length: 14 amino acids. The CDR3 loop reads CSVEVPGQGYEQYF. CDR3 in DNA: TGCAGCGTTGAGGTCCCGGGACAGGGTTACGAGCAGTACTTC.